This T cell receptor (beta chain) stems from a study of vaccination and CD4 T cells after COVID-19. Study context: Nasal swab PCR detected SARS-CoV-2 in convalescent patients, who comprised several mild cases and one severe case. Researchers treated cells with overlapping spike peptides taken from SARS-CoV-2, HCoV-NL63, HCoV-OC43 and HCoV-229E.

The Oncomine TCR Beta short-read assay sequenced DNA from cultured CD4+ T cells. MiXCR was run by TCRdb on the PCR reads, yielding one entry per CDR3 protein. Of around 4,500 distinct CDR3 sequences detected, less than 60% appear once; the ten largest clones hold approximately 18%. Noted treatment: roughly 10-day PBMC culture with coronavirus spike peptide pools or control peptides (ViraFEST assay). The authors replaced half the medium with fresh IL-2 medium on days 3 and 7. This clonotype was seen only a few times. What it binds is unknown. This CDR3 has 16 amino acids. V lost 1 base and J lost 6; bases outside the gene matches: 3. Germline loops: CDR1 SGHTA, CDR2 FQGNSA.

The chain carries TRBV7-2 and TRBJ2-1; 13 nucleotides line up with TRBD2. The origin of this receptor is a human donor who had recovered from COVID-19. The sample taken for sequencing was CD4+ T cells from blood, cultured in vitro. CDR3 amino acids: CASSLDGTSGVNEQFF. The CDR3, as DNA: TGTGCCAGCAGCTTAGATGGGACTAGCGGGGTCAATGAGCAGTTCTTC.